The 28 T cell receptor beta chains presented below share a single source sample, sequenced in a study of CD8+ T cells in alopecia areata. Sequencing templates came from extracted RNA that was reverse transcribed into cDNA. The repertoire was sequenced with immunoSEQ multiplex PCR; TCRdb's copy has only in-frame clones and lacks some. Here the sample spans approximately 120,000 clones, 47% being singletons. Sample: NKG2D-low CD8+ T cells sorted from blood. The receptors come from a human donor with alopecia areata.

This chain connects TRBV29-1 to TRBJ2-1; possible D gene TRBD2, 6 bases. Trimming cost V 6 bases and J 0 bases, with 15 bases left between them. The CDR3 covers 15 residues. The germline V gene encodes CDR1 SQVTM and CDR2 ANQGSEA. In nucleotides, the CDR3 is TGCAGCGTGGCCCGGGCGGGGAGCTCCTACAATGAGCAGTTCTTC. It codes for CSVARAGSSYNEQFF.

The chain couples TRBV25-1 to TRBJ2-1; D is undetermined. The V end lost 1 base, the J end lost 10 bases, and 8 bases lay between the germline ends. The CDR3 totals 12 residues. CDR1 MGHDK and CDR2 SYGVNS come from the germline V gene. The CDR3 DNA follows: TGTGCCAGCAGTGAATTCGGCCCAGAGCAGTTCTTC. This gives the protein CASSEFGPEQFF.

The rearrangement joins TRBV28 to TRBJ2-5, with a tentative D call TRBD2 (5 bases). V was clipped by 2 bases and J by 0 bases, with 10 bases between them. The CDR3 is 15 amino acids. Germline loops: CDR1 MDHEN, CDR2 SYDVKM. This chain's CDR3 is CASSLPSGNQETQYF. DNA for the CDR3: TGTGCCAGCAGTTTACCCTCGGGGAACCAAGAGACCCAGTACTTC.

V gene TRBV30 combines with J gene TRBJ2-7; perhaps TRBD1 as D (6 bases). CDR1 is GTSNPN, CDR2 SVGIG, per germline (reference sequence). The CDR3 length is 15 residues. V lost 7 bases, J lost 3 bases, and 22 bases lay in between. CDR3 in DNA: TGTGCCTACAACCCCGCCCGGGACAAACGCTACGAGCAGTACTTC. It yields the protein CAYNPARDKRYEQYF.

The genes are TRBV29-1 and TRBJ2-5; tentatively, D is TRBD2 (5 bases). CDR1 SQVTM and CDR2 ANQGSEA come from the germline V gene. CDR3 length equals 13 residues. Trimming shortened V by 1 base and J by 2 bases, and 8 bases separated the two germline ends. CDR3 region: CSVEVLEQETQYF. The CDR3 bases are TGCAGCGTTGAAGTACTAGAACAAGAGACCCAGTACTTC.

This chain uses TRBV29-1 with TRBJ2-5; tentative D call: TRBD2 (5 bases). The CDR3 consists of 13 residues. Between the trimmed V and J ends, which lost 5 bases and 5 bases, there was a span of 15 bases. Germline-derived CDR1 and CDR2 are SQVTM and ANQGSEA. In DNA form, the CDR3 reads TGCAGCGTTATTAGCGAAGATCGGGAGACCCAGTACTTC. This gives the protein CSVISEDRETQYF.

The sample holds one count of this clone. The chain has TRBV27 and TRBJ2-7; D might be TRBD2 (5 bases). V lost 3 bases and J 5 bases, leaving 11 bases between the germline ends. CDR3 length: 13 amino acids. Germline loops: CDR1 MNHEY, CDR2 SMNVEV (reference sequence). The CDR3 sequence: CASSFSLEDEQYF. DNA for the CDR3: TGTGCCAGCAGTTTCAGTTTGGAGGACGAGCAGTACTTC.

The chain couples TRBV25-1 to TRBJ2-7, with D hard to call. Germline V CDR1 and CDR2: MGHDK, SYGVNS. This CDR3 comprises 12 residues. Trimming left V 5 bases short and J 7 bases short, with 12 bases between. In nucleotides, the CDR3 is TGTGCCAGCAGTCTCCCCGGCAATGAGCAGTACTTC. This sequence encodes CASSLPGNEQYF.

J is TRBJ1-2 and V is TRBV29-1, with 9 bases matching TRBD1. V lost 7 bases to trimming and J lost 5 bases; unmatched junction nucleotides: 8. The CDR3 consists of 13 residues. Per the germline V gene, CDR1 is SQVTM and CDR2 is ANQGSEA. The chain's CDR3 is CSAGTGMEYGYTF. Written as DNA, the CDR3 is TGCAGCGCCGGGACAGGGATGGAATATGGCTACACCTTC.

This clone appeared a few times. No conserved phenylalanine or tryptophan ends this CDR3, so it is likely a read error. The limits of the CDR3 on the DNA are not certain, so only TCRdb's listed CDR3 is given. The chain links TRBV7-9 to TRBJ2-3. Germline loops: CDR1 SEHNR, CDR2 FQNEAQ (reference sequence). Inclusive of both ends, the CDR3 amounts to 11 amino acids. The CDR3 is CASSAGGARQV.

This chain connects TRBV29-1 to TRBJ2-7, with D perhaps TRBD2 (5 bases). Germline V lookup: CDR1 SQVTM, CDR2 ANQGSEA. This CDR3 is built from 14 residues. Trimming took off 5 bases at V and 2 bases at J, with 16 bases between the two ends. The CDR3 here is CSVRGTDPTYEQYF. The CDR3 bases are TGCAGCGTTCGGGGTACGGACCCCACCTACGAGCAGTACTTC.

This clone has just a few counts. The chain carries TRBV29-1 and TRBJ1-4; the match to TRBD1 covers 7 bases. With 6 bases clipped from V and 5 bases from J, the junction kept 6 bases outside the gene matches. The germline CDR1 and CDR2 sequences are SQVTM and ANQGSEA. This CDR3 region has 13 residues. CDR3 sequence reads: CSVIQGRNEKLFF. In DNA, the CDR3 is TGCAGCGTAATACAGGGGAGAAATGAAAAACTGTTTTTT. The whole variable domain, remainder taken from reference TRBV29-1 and TRBJ1-4, is SAVISQKPSRDICQRGTSLTIQCQVDSQVTMMFWYRQQPGQSLTLIATANQGSEATYESGFVIDKFPISRPNLTFSTLTVSNMSPEDSSIYLCSVIQGRNEKLFFGSGTQLSVL.

The chain joins TRBV29-1 to TRBJ2-1; D is tentatively TRBD1 or TRBD2 (5 bases each). This CDR3 has 13 amino acids. V lost 3 bases and J lost 5, with 11 bases in between. Germline loops: CDR1 SQVTM, CDR2 ANQGSEA. The CDR3 sequence: CSVDRQTNNEQFF. The CDR3 DNA sequence: TGCAGCGTTGACAGACAGACTAACAATGAGCAGTTCTTC.

There are a few counts of this clone. Other DNA sequences from this sample encode an identical CDR3 as well. V gene TRBV29-1 combines with J gene TRBJ2-7; 8 bases align to TRBD2. J gave up 5 bases and V 4 bases, and 1 base lay outside the gene matches. Germline assignment: CDR1 SQVTM and CDR2 ANQGSEA. The CDR3 has 11 amino acids. The CDR3 spells CSVGSGDEQYF. The CDR3 nucleotides read TGCAGCGTTGGTAGCGGGGACGAGCAGTACTTC.

The V call is TRBV7-8, the J call TRBJ2-7; perhaps TRBD2 as D (6 bases). Germline loops: CDR1 SGHVS, CDR2 FQNEAQ. The CDR3 covers 14 residues. V lost 3 bases and J lost 0, with 9 bases in between. CDR3 in amino acids: CASSFVGSSYEQYF. CDR3 nucleotides: TGTGCCAGCAGCTTCGTCGGGAGCTCCTACGAGCAGTACTTC.

This clone was counted only a few times. The chain recombines TRBV7-8 with TRBJ2-3; D call uncertain. CDR3 size: 13 residues. Germline assignment: CDR1 SGHVS and CDR2 FQNEAQ. Trimming left V 5 bases short and J 0 bases short, with 6 bases between. CDR3 sequence reads: CASSTSSTDTQYF. The DNA of the CDR3 is TGTGCCAGCAGCACATCTAGCACAGATACGCAGTATTTT.

This clone has at least ten counts. The gene calls are TRBV4-3 and TRBJ2-3, with unresolved D. V was pared by 0 bases and J by 8 bases, with 12 bases between. Germline V gene lookup returns CDR1 LGHNA and CDR2 YSLEER. CDR3 length: 14 residues. CDR3 sequence reads: CASSQDLDVGTQYF. The CDR3 DNA sequence: TGCGCCAGCAGCCAAGATCTGGACGTCGGTACGCAGTATTTT.

This chain connects TRBV29-1 to TRBJ2-1; D could derive from TRBD1 or TRBD2 (5 bases each). Germline loops: CDR1 SQVTM, CDR2 ANQGSEA. CDR3 length: 11 amino acids. The CDR3 here is CSLVGVNEQFF. The CDR3, as DNA: TGCTCTCTGGTGGGGGTCAATGAGCAGTTCTTC.

V usage is TRBV29-1 and J usage is TRBJ1-1, with TRBD1 matching over 11 bases. Germline trimming cut 5 bases from V and 3 bases from J; bases unmatched to any gene: 5. The germline gives CDR1 SQVTM, CDR2 ANQGSEA. This CDR3 contains 14 residues. The CDR3 DNA follows: TGCAGCGTTCCGGGACAGGGGGTATACACTGAAGCTTTCTTT. This codes for CSVPGQGVYTEAFF. The full variable domain, rest sourced from reference TRBV29-1 and TRBJ1-1, is SAVISQKPSRDICQRGTSLTIQCQVDSQVTMMFWYRQQPGQSLTLIATANQGSEATYESGFVIDKFPISRPNLTFSTLTVSNMSPEDSSIYLCSVPGQGVYTEAFFGQGTRLTVV.

CDR3 residues: CSVVAGSHEQYF. CDR3 in DNA: TGCAGCGTTGTAGCGGGATCCCACGAGCAGTACTTC. V and J are TRBV29-1 and TRBJ2-7, with TRBD2 identical over 8 bases. Losses at the gene ends were 4 bases for V and 5 bases for J; bases not matched to a gene: 4. Germline V gene sequence: CDR1 SQVTM, CDR2 ANQGSEA. CDR3 length: 12 residues.

This rearrangement joins TRBV29-1 to TRBJ1-2; 8 bases map to TRBD1. The ends lost 7 bases at V and 6 bases at J; junction bases unmatched: 10. Germline V gives CDR1 SQVTM, CDR2 ANQGSEA. The CDR3 spans 13 residues. CDR3: CSGQGTESDGYTF. The DNA of the CDR3 is TGCAGCGGACAGGGGACTGAGTCCGATGGCTACACCTTC. Looking up the rest from reference TRBV29-1 and TRBJ1-2 gives the full variable domain: SAVISQKPSRDICQRGTSLTIQCQVDSQVTMMFWYRQQPGQSLTLIATANQGSEATYESGFVIDKFPISRPNLTFSTLTVSNMSPEDSSIYLCSGQGTESDGYTFGSGTRLTVV.

The genes are TRBV29-1 and TRBJ2-5; no definite D call. The V gene's germline CDR1 is SQVTM and CDR2 ANQGSEA. V lost 3 bases and J 4 bases, leaving 9 bases between the germline ends. The CDR3 sequence is 12 residues long. CDR3 amino acids: CSVELLSETQYF. The CDR3 DNA reads TGCAGCGTTGAGCTCTTATCAGAGACCCAGTACTTC.

This clone appeared a few times. The V and J genes are TRBV11-2 and TRBJ2-1; D remains ambiguous. This CDR3 contains 12 residues. CDR1 and CDR2 (germline): SGHAT, FQNNGV. V was trimmed by 8 bases and J by 0 bases, leaving 5 bases between them. The CDR3 loop is CASSGSYNEQFF. CDR3 DNA sequence: TGTGCCAGCTCTGGCTCCTACAATGAGCAGTTCTTC. Together with reference TRBV11-2 and TRBJ2-1, the CDR3 gives the full variable domain: EAGVAQSPRYKIIEKRQSVAFWCNPISGHATLYWYQQILGQGPKLLIQFQNNGVVDDSQLPKDRFSAERLKGVDSTLKIQPAKLEDSAVYLCASSGSYNEQFFGPGTRLTVL.

This clone has just a few counts. The J gene is TRBJ2-1, the V gene TRBV29-1, with D perhaps matching TRBD2 (5 bases). The CDR3 extends over 13 amino acids. Per the germline V gene, CDR1 is SQVTM and CDR2 is ANQGSEA. V lost 7 bases, J lost 9 bases, and 19 bases lay in between. CDR3 sequence: CSAYETTRSEQFF. CDR3 bases: TGCAGCGCATATGAAACTACTAGGTCTGAGCAGTTCTTC.

This chain joins TRBV5-6 and TRBJ2-7; no clear D. Germline loops: CDR1 SGHDT, CDR2 YYEEEE. With 3 bases removed from V and 4 bases from J, the gap between germline ends came to 11 bases. This CDR3 spans 13 amino acids. The CDR3 bases are TGTGCCAGCAGCTCAACACTGGAGTACGAGCAGTACTTC. Its protein product is CASSSTLEYEQYF.

This clone occurred once. The chain couples TRBV5-1 to TRBJ2-5; TRBD1 is a possible D gene (7 bases). The germline V and J ends were trimmed by 2 bases and 1 base, with 15 bases remaining between them. Germline loops: CDR1 SGHRS, CDR2 YFSETQ. The CDR3 sequence is 16 residues long. CDR3 sequence: CASSFGEDRSQETQYF. In DNA form, the CDR3 reads TGCGCCAGCAGCTTCGGGGAGGACAGGTCCCAAGAGACCCAGTACTTC.

The sample holds a few counts of this clone. The chain combines TRBV29-1 with TRBJ2-4, with D possibly TRBD1 on 6 matching bases. The CDR3 contains 17 residues. Trimming removed 1 base from V and 0 bases from J, with 16 bases in between. Germline V lookup: CDR1 SQVTM, CDR2 ANQGSEA. CDR3 amino acids: CSVEVKDRDLAKNIQYF. In nucleotides, the CDR3 is TGCAGCGTTGAAGTTAAGGACAGAGATTTAGCCAAAAACATTCAGTACTTC.

The chain joins TRBV29-1 to TRBJ2-5; 8 nucleotides align to TRBD1. The germline V gene has CDR1 SQVTM and CDR2 ANQGSEA. V lost 6 bases and J lost 0; bases outside the gene matches: 9. The CDR3 runs to 15 residues. CDR3 bases: TGCAGCGTGCCCCTCTGGACAGGGAACCAAGAGACCCAGTACTTC. This sequence encodes CSVPLWTGNQETQYF. The full variable domain, rest sourced from reference TRBV29-1 and TRBJ2-5, is SAVISQKPSRDICQRGTSLTIQCQVDSQVTMMFWYRQQPGQSLTLIATANQGSEATYESGFVIDKFPISRPNLTFSTLTVSNMSPEDSSIYLCSVPLWTGNQETQYFGPGTRLLVL.